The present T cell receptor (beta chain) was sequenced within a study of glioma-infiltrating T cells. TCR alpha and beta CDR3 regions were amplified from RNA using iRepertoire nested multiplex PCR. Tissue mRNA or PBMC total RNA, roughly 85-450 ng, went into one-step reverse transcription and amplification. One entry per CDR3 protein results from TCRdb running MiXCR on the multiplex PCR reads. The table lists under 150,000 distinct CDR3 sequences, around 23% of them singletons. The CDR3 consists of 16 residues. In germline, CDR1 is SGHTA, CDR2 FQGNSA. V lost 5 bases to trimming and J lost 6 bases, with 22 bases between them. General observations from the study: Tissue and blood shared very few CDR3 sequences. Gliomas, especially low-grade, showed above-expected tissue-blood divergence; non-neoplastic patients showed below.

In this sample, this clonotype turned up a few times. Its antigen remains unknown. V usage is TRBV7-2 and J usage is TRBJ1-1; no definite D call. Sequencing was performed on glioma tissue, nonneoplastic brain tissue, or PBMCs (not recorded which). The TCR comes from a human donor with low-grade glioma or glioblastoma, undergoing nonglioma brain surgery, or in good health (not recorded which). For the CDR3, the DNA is TGTGCCAGCAGCCCCACGTCCGGCAGACCGTCGGCTGAAGCTTTCTTT. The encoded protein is CASSPTSGRPSAEAFF.